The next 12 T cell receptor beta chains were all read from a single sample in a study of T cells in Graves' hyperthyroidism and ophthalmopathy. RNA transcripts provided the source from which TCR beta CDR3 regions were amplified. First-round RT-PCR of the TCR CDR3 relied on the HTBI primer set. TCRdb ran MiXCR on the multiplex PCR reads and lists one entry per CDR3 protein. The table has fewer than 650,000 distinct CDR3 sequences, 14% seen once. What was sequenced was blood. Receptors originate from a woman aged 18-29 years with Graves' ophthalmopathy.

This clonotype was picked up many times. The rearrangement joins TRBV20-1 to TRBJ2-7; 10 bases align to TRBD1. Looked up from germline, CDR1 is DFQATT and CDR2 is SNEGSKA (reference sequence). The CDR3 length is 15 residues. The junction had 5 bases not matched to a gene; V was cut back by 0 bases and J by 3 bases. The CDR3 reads CSARDRDRGVYEQYF. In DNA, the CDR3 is TGCAGTGCTAGAGATAGGGACAGGGGAGTCTACGAGCAGTACTTC.

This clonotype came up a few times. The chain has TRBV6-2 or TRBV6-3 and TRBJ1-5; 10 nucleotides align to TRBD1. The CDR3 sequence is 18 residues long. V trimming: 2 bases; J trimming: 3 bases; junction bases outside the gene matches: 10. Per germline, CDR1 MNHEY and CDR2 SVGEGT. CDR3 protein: CASSYGPVDRGDNQPQHF. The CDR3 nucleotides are TGTGCCAGCAGTTACGGACCAGTGGACAGGGGGGACAATCAGCCCCAGCATTTT.

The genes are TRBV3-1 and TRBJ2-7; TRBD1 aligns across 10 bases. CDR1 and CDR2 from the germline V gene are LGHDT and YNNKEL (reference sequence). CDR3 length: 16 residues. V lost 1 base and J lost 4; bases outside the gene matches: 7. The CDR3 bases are TGTGCCAGCAGCCAAGTTGGGGGGACAGGGGTTTACGAGCAGTACTTC. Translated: CASSQVGGTGVYEQYF.

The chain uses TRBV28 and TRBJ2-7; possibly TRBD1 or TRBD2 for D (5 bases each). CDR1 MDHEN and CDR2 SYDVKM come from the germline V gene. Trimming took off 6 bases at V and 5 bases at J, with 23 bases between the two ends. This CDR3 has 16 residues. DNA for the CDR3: TGTGCCAGCAGCCAAGACCTCACGGGACGGCTCGACGAGCAGTACTTC. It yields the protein CASSQDLTGRLDEQYF.

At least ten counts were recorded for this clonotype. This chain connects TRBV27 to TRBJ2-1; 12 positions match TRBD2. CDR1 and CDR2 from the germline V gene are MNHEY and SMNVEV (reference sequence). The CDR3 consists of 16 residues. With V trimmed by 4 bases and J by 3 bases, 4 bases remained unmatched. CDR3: CASSSSSGGGYNEQFF. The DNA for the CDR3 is TGTGCCAGCAGTTCCTCTAGCGGGGGGGGCTACAATGAGCAGTTCTTC.

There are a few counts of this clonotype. The CDR3 loop is CASSFRLSGATIYF. CDR3 nucleotides: TGTGCCAGCAGTTTCAGGTTATCGGGGGCGACCATATATTTT. The J gene is TRBJ1-3, the V gene TRBV27; D is possibly TRBD1 (6 bases). CDR1 and CDR2 (germline): MNHEY, SMNVEV (reference sequence). Trimming removed 3 bases at V and 10 bases at J, with 16 bases between. The CDR3 consists of 14 residues.

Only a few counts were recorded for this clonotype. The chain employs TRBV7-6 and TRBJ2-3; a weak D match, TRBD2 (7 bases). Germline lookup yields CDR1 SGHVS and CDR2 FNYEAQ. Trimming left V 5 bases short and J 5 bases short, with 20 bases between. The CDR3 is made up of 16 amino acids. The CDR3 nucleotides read TGTGCCAGCAGCCCAAGGGGGGGGAGGGCGGAAGATACGCAGTATTTT. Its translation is CASSPRGGRAEDTQYF.

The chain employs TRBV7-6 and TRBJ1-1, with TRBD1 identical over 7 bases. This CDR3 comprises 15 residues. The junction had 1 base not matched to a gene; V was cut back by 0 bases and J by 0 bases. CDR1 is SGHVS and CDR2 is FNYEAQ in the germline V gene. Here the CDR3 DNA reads TGTGCCAGCAGCTTAGCGGGACAGCTGAACACTGAAGCTTTCTTT. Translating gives CASSLAGQLNTEAFF.

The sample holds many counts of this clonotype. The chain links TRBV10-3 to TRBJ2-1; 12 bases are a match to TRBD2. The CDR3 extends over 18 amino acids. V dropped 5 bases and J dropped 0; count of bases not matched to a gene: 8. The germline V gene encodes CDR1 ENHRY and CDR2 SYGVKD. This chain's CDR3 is CAISRGTSGSSSYNEQFF. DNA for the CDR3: TGTGCCATCAGTCGCGGGACTAGCGGGTCGAGCTCCTACAATGAGCAGTTCTTC.

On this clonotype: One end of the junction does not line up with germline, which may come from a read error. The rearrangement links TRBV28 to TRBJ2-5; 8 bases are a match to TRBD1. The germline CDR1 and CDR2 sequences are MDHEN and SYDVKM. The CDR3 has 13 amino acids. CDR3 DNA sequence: TGTGCCAGCAGCCCGGACAGGGCAGAGACCCGGTACTTC. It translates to CASSPDRAETRYF.

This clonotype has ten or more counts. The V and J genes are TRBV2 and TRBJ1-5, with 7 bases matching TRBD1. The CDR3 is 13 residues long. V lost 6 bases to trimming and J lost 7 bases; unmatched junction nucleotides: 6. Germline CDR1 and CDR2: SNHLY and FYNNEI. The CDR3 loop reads CASSRQGEQPQHF. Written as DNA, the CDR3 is TGTGCCAGCAGCCGACAGGGTGAACAGCCCCAGCATTTT. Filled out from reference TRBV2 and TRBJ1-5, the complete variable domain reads EPEVTQTPSHQVTQMGQEVILRCVPISNHLYFYWYRQILGQKVEFLVSFYNNEISEKSEIFDDQFSVERPDGSNFTLKIRSTKLEDSAMYFCASSRQGEQPQHFGDGTRLSIL.

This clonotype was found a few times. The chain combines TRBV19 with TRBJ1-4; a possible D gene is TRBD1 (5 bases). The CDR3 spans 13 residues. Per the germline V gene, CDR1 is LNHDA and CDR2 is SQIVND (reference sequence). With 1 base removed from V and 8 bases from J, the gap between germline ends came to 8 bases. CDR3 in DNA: TGTGCCAGTAGTATAGCGACAGCCGAAAAACTGTTTTTT. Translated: CASSIATAEKLFF.